This TCR beta chain was documented in a study of blood T cell repertoires in COVID-19. Study details: The analysed material was cDNA or gDNA that came from T cells, B-cell-depleted T cells, or PBMCs.

Germline CDR1 reads SGHKS; CDR2 reads YYEKEE (reference sequence). The CDR3 runs to 20 residues. The V and J ends lost 1 base and 0 bases, in that order; junction bases with no gene match: 16. The table came from immunoSEQ multiplex PCR; TCRdb's copy has only in-frame clones and leaves some out. The table lists about 200,000 clones, over 70% of them singletons. The clonotype comes from a woman in her seventies with acute or convalescent COVID-19. This rearrangement joins TRBV5-5 to TRBJ2-3, with 8 bases fitting TRBD1. Sequencing was carried out using peripheral blood. The CDR3 reads CASSLRLITGTGSSTDTQYF. The CDR3 bases are TGTGCCAGCAGCTTGAGGCTGATAACCGGGACAGGCTCTAGCACAGATACGCAGTATTTT.